This TCR beta chain was found in a study of shared clonotypes between healthy human individuals (dated by TCRdb to about 2020). Background for the entire study: The cohort comprised a couple of women and a few men aged 18 to 49 years. For each donor, three plates each were used for CD4 naive and CD4 memory, two plates were used for CD8 naive, and one plate was used for CD8 memory. To estimate repertoire size and how much clonotypes are shared between individuals, the study performed deep sequencing of blood TCR repertoires from a handful of healthy adults. To increase sequencing depth and limit assay-specific biases, TCR repertoire library preparation and sequencing were carried out by different laboratories using diverse techniques. Per donor, leukapheresis produced somewhere between about 0.94 and 10 billion PBMCs.

Overall study results and their limits: Compared with non-shared clonotypes, clonotypes shared by all four sorted-subset donors had higher generation probabilities. Based on pairwise subsampling, the degree of clonotype sharing among donors was expected to be affected by sequencing depth. Even with the large sequencing depth, rarefaction of the sorted-subset datasets indicated that sequencing was incomplete. Because the study included only a small number of donors, the genetic and exposure-history diversity represented was limited. When a handful of donors were compared, the shared fraction of clonotypes was about 5.4% for naive CD4, over 3% for naive CD8, roughly 2.5% for memory CD4, and 0.3% to 0.5% for memory CD8. Sampling was limited to blood, and TCR repertoires in tissue likely differ from TCR repertoires in blood. Naive subsets generally had larger estimated clonotype richness than memory subsets.

TCR CDR3 regions were amplified from genomic DNA by multiplex PCR using the deep immunoSEQ assay. Genomic DNA extracted from each cell subset was distributed evenly over all wells of several immunoSEQ 96-well plates, and each plate served as one replicate. For sorted subsets, each replicate PCR was loaded with around 220 ng genomic DNA, equivalent to some 27,000 T cell genomes. Purified libraries were measured with a Qubit 3.0 fluorometer, size-checked on a Bioanalyzer 2100, and measured again with the KAPA Library Quantification kit. Each immunoSEQ 96-well plate was sequenced on its own single-read 150-cycle Illumina NextSeq 550 flow cell. The published analysis was carried out like this. Because the immunoSEQ output included only junctional sequences and no quality scores, the filtering could not be the same as the filtering used for full-length reads. To assign V/J genes and CDR3, sequences were annotated using PyIR, a Python wrapper for IgBLAST v1.9, with IMGT germline references. Any read was removed if the V/J assignment was weak (E-value above 1e-6), the CDR3 was missing, or the read contained stop codons, out-of-frame junctions, or ambiguous translated residues. V3J clonotypes were defined by identical inferred V gene, J gene, and CDR3 amino acid sequence. To compute the percentage overlap between repertoires, the number of shared unique clonotypes was divided by the size of the smaller repertoire. RTK rarefaction, the Chao1 estimator, and Recon v2.1 estimates of unobserved clonotypes were used to assess repertoire richness. Generation probabilities were computed with OLGA for all TCRbeta clonotypes obtained by the gDNA method from several donors. This immuneACCESS table, as held by TCRdb, lists in-frame sequences with V and J called but not all clones. Of the missing ones, under half trace to an unresolved V gene in checked studies; the others have no known cause. That table furnishes V, J and clone size, whereas the DNA furnished D and trimming. The sample table contains some 580,000 clones; only one count was recorded for 95% to 98% of them. The ten largest clones take up less than 0.065% of the sample.

The donors were healthy, HIV-negative adults with no recently reported acute infections or vaccinations. All donors were Caucasian adults living in Nashville, Tennessee, USA. CD4+ T cells were enriched by magnetic negative selection, after which naive cells were positively selected on CD45RA and the negative fraction was taken as the memory subset. Blood was obtained by leukapheresis, after which PBMCs were separated by Ficoll-Histopaque density gradient centrifugation and cryopreserved in liquid nitrogen vapor phase. Analytical flow cytometry was used to check the purity and quantity of every magnetically sorted T cell population. Genomic DNA was isolated from each sorted fraction and quantified by UV absorbance on a Nanodrop 2000c. CDR1 and CDR2, looked up from the germline V gene, are KGHSH and LQKENI. Ends trimmed: V by 6 bases, J by 6 bases; bases unmatched to a gene: 13. The CDR3 numbers 15 residues from cysteine through phenylalanine. Left in the record is the CDR3 DNA by itself, 45 bases read in frame from the first base.

In the case of this clone: Its antigen is still unknown. No qualities accompany the bases; no much larger clone lies one base away.

The sequencing sample was made of naive CD4+ T cells sorted from blood. The cell subset or site label corresponds to: CD45RA+ positively selected. Recombination connected TRBV18 to TRBJ1-2, and 7 junctional nucleotides match TRBD1. This sequence was found in a woman younger than 45 in good health. The CDR3 protein is CASSPGGTAIHGYTF. The nucleotide sequence is given as TGTGCCAGCTCCCCTGGCGGGACAGCCATCCATGGCTACACCTTC. The CDR3 plus the reference TRBV18 and TRBJ1-2 genes for the other parts give the full variable domain: NAGVMQNPRHLVRRRGQEARLRCSPMKGHSHVYWYRQLPEEGLKFMVYLQKENIIDESGMPKERFSAEFPKEGPSILRIQQVVRGDSAAYFCASSPGGTAIHGYTFGSGTRLTVV.